The 27 T cell receptor beta chains below were found in one sample sequenced in a study of cytomegalovirus exposure and HLA in healthy donors. This PCR relied on a set of 60 Vbeta primers and 13 Jbeta primers. Sequencing used immunoSEQ multiplex PCR; TCRdb keeps in-frame clones, though not all of them. The sample includes 60,000 to 70,000 clones, roughly four fifths seen only once; the top ten take under 6.5%. Sequencing was carried out using PBMCs. The receptors stem from a man aged 50 or older in good health and CMV-seronegative.

This clone was seen more than once but under ten times. The sample carries other DNA sequences with the same CDR3. The rearrangement joins TRBV4-2 to TRBJ2-7; 7 positions match TRBD1. The CDR3 runs to 15 residues. Per germline, CDR1 LGHNA and CDR2 YNFKEQ. V shed 0 bases, J shed 4 bases, and the junction held 6 bases outside the gene matches. CDR3 nucleotide sequence: TGTGCCAGCAGCCAAGATGCAGGGGGAAGGTACGAGCAGTACTTC. Translated: CASSQDAGGRYEQYF.

This chain uses TRBV29-1 with TRBJ2-1, with D possibly TRBD1 on 8 matching bases. Deletions cut 4 bases from V and 8 bases from J, with 21 bases between. The CDR3 runs 15 residues. From germline, CDR1 is SQVTM and CDR2 ANQGSEA. As DNA, the CDR3 is TGCAGCGTTGTGGGAACAGGGGGGAGGGGGCATGAGCAGTTCTTC. Translating it yields CSVVGTGGRGHEQFF.

This clone was seen once. This chain links TRBV7-6 with TRBJ1-4; perhaps TRBD1 as D (5 bases). This CDR3 comprises 15 residues. V lost 1 base and J lost 2, with 8 bases in between. Germline assignment: CDR1 SGHVS and CDR2 FNYEAQ. The CDR3 DNA sequence: TGTGCCAGCAGCTTAGTCCCAGGGACTAATGAAAAACTGTTTTTT. The encoded protein is CASSLVPGTNEKLFF.

The chain couples TRBV6-5 to TRBJ1-6; a possible D gene is TRBD1 (6 bases). V was trimmed by 4 bases and J by 13 bases, leaving 11 bases between them. Germline CDR1 reads MNHEY; CDR2 reads SVGAGI. This CDR3 contains 12 residues. CDR3 in amino acids: CASSFDRSPLHF. The CDR3 DNA reads as TGTGCCAGCAGTTTTGACAGGAGTCCCCTCCACTTT.

V gene TRBV7-9 combines with J gene TRBJ2-7; 14 nucleotides match TRBD2. The CDR3 spans 16 residues. V shed 8 bases, J shed 5 bases, and the junction held 11 bases outside the gene matches. CDR1 is SEHNR and CDR2 is FQNEAQ in the germline V gene (reference sequence). The DNA for the CDR3 is TGTGCCAGCCTTGGCGCCGGGACTAGCGGGAGCCACGAGCAGTACTTC. It codes for CASLGAGTSGSHEQYF.

The rearrangement joins TRBV5-1 to TRBJ1-6, with 9 bases matching TRBD1. Looked up from germline, CDR1 is SGHRS and CDR2 is YFSETQ. The CDR3 length is 16 residues. J gave up 9 bases and V 0 bases, and 7 bases lay outside the gene matches. CDR3 sequence (DNA): TGCGCCAGCAGCTTGGTAGTAATACAGGGGGCTTCACCCCTCCACTTT. Translating it yields CASSLVVIQGASPLHF.

The V call is TRBV14, the J call TRBJ2-7, with a weak D call TRBD1 (6 bases). CDR3 length equals 15 residues. Trimming left V 4 bases short and J 1 base short, with 14 bases between. Germline V lookup: CDR1 SGHDN, CDR2 FVKESK. Written as DNA, the CDR3 is TGTGCCAGCAGCCTCAGGGGATGGTTTTCCTACGAGCAGTACTTC. Translated: CASSLRGWFSYEQYF.

This rearrangement joins TRBV11-2 to TRBJ2-1, with 10 positions matching TRBD2. Germline loops: CDR1 SGHAT, CDR2 FQNNGV. The ends lost 4 bases at V and 13 bases at J; junction bases unmatched: 10. The CDR3 has 14 residues. CDR3 residues: CASSSGTSGTSQFF. The CDR3 DNA sequence: TGTGCCAGCAGCTCCGGTACTAGCGGGACCAGCCAGTTCTTC.

The gene calls are TRBV15 and TRBJ2-5; 7 bases line up with TRBD1. Trimming removed 5 bases from V and 0 bases from J; junction bases left unmatched: 6. CDR1 and CDR2 (germline): LNHNV, YYDKDF (reference sequence). CDR3 length: 15 amino acids. The CDR3 reads CATSRNQGDQETQYF. CDR3 nucleotide sequence: TGTGCCACCAGCCGGAATCAGGGGGACCAAGAGACCCAGTACTTC.

The chain has TRBV5-1 and TRBJ1-3; tentative D call: TRBD1 (5 bases). Germline CDR1 SGHRS, CDR2 YFSETQ. The CDR3 covers 14 residues. The germline V and J ends were trimmed by 6 bases and 1 base, with 11 bases remaining between them. The CDR3 protein is CASKSSGSGNTIYF. As DNA, the CDR3 is TGCGCCAGCAAGTCCTCAGGGTCTGGAAACACCATATATTTT.

This rearrangement joins TRBV5-1 to TRBJ2-3; TRBD2 is a possible D gene (5 bases). CDR1 is SGHRS, CDR2 YFSETQ, per germline. The CDR3 is 15 amino acids. The V end was cut by 6 bases, the J end by 0 bases, with 14 bases between. The CDR3: CASNPSPGSTDTQYF. CDR3 DNA: TGCGCCAGCAACCCTTCGCCGGGAAGCACAGATACGCAGTATTTT. Variable domain in full (rest from reference TRBV5-1 and TRBJ2-3): KAGVTQTPRYLIKTRGQQVTLSCSPISGHRSVSWYQQTPGQGLQFLFEYFSETQRNKGNFPGRFSGRQFSNSRSEMNVSTLELGDSALYLCASNPSPGSTDTQYFGPGTRLTVL.

The chain combines TRBV7-9 with TRBJ1-5, with D unresolved. Germline CDR1 reads SEHNR; CDR2 reads FQNEAQ (reference sequence). CDR3 length: 15 amino acids. Between the trimmed V and J ends, which lost 4 bases and 4 bases, there was a span of 14 bases. The DNA of the CDR3 is TGTGCCAGCAGCTCGCAAATACAGCCGAATCAGCCCCAGCATTTT. Translation gives CASSSQIQPNQPQHF. Supplemented by reference TRBV7-9 and TRBJ1-5, the full variable domain reads DTGVSQNPRHKITKRGQNVTFRCDPISEHNRLYWYRQTLGQGPEFLTYFQNEAQLEKSRLLSDRFSAERPKGSFSTLEIQRTEQGDSAMYLCASSSQIQPNQPQHFGDGTRLSIL.

This clone was recorded only once. In DNA, the CDR3 is TGTGCCACCAGCAGGATAGCAGGGGAGAACACTGAAGCTTTCTTT. Translated: CATSRIAGENTEAFF. The J gene is TRBJ1-1, the V gene TRBV15, with D possibly being TRBD1 (6 bases). From germline, CDR1 is LNHNV and CDR2 YYDKDF (reference sequence). The V end lost 3 bases, the J end lost 1 base, and 12 bases lay between the germline ends. The CDR3 contains 15 residues.

The chain links TRBV13 to TRBJ1-1; D is perhaps TRBD1 (5 bases). In germline, CDR1 is PRHDT, CDR2 FYEKMQ (reference sequence). V was pared by 3 bases and J by 2 bases, with 10 bases between. CDR3 length: 14 residues. CDR3 sequence: CASSFGGGNTEAFF. DNA of the CDR3: TGTGCCAGCAGCTTCGGGGGAGGTAACACTGAAGCTTTCTTT.

The V gene is TRBV10-3, the J gene TRBJ2-1; D is possibly TRBD1 (6 bases). The CDR3 contains 13 residues. V was shortened by 5 bases and J by 7 bases, with 12 bases between the two germline ends. CDR1 and CDR2 from the germline V gene are ENHRY and SYGVKD. CDR3 residues: CAISSGTPNEQFF. The DNA of the CDR3 is TGTGCCATCAGTTCCGGGACACCGAATGAGCAGTTCTTC.

The V call is TRBV10-3, the J call TRBJ2-5; 7 nucleotides line up with TRBD1. Germline values: CDR1 ENHRY, CDR2 SYGVKD. V shed 3 bases and J 2 bases; nucleotides not matched to a gene: 9. The CDR3 is 16 residues long. CDR3 DNA sequence: TGTGCCATCAGTGACCCCGATGGGACAGTACAAGAGACCCAGTACTTC. This codes for CAISDPDGTVQETQYF.

The genes are TRBV5-6 and TRBJ1-2, with 11 bases matching TRBD1. Germline V gene sequence: CDR1 SGHDT, CDR2 YYEEEE. The V gene end was trimmed by 3 bases and the J gene end by 7 bases; junction bases not matched to a gene: 5. This CDR3 has 14 amino acids. This chain's CDR3 is CASSSRDRGFGYTF. In DNA, the CDR3 is TGTGCCAGCAGCTCACGGGACAGGGGGTTTGGCTACACCTTC.

The rearrangement links TRBV4-1 to TRBJ1-5; a weak D match, TRBD1 (5 bases). The CDR3 contains 14 residues. Germline values: CDR1 MGHRA, CDR2 YSYEKL. V was shortened by 1 base and J by 4 bases, with 8 bases between the two germline ends. CDR3 region: CASSQGQPNQPQHF. In DNA form, the CDR3 reads TGCGCCAGCAGCCAAGGACAGCCTAATCAGCCCCAGCATTTT.

This chain joins TRBV9 and TRBJ1-4, with 7 nucleotides matching TRBD1. Trimming took 4 bases from V and 4 from J; bases not matched to a gene: 10. This CDR3 has 16 amino acids. The germline V gene has CDR1 SGDLS and CDR2 YYNGEE. The CDR3 coding sequence is TGTGCCAGCAGCTATGGATCGGGACAGAGTAATGAAAAACTGTTTTTT. Its protein is CASSYGSGQSNEKLFF.

The chain couples TRBV18 to TRBJ2-5, with D tentatively TRBD1 (6 bases). There are 14 residues in the CDR3. In germline, CDR1 is KGHSH, CDR2 LQKENI. Deletions cut 5 bases from V and 7 bases from J, with 17 bases between. The chain's CDR3 is CASSAVPRGGTQYF. The CDR3 DNA is TGTGCCAGCTCAGCGGTTCCCAGGGGTGGGACCCAGTACTTC.

Ten or more counts support this clone. The chain has TRBV6-4 and TRBJ2-2; D gene unclear. CDR3 length: 13 amino acids. Trimming took 0 bases from V and 6 from J, leaving 5 bases between them. Germline V gene data show CDR1 as MRHNA and CDR2 as SNTAGT. CDR3 region: CASSDSSPGELFF. The CDR3 DNA is TGTGCCAGCAGTGACTCGTCTCCCGGGGAGCTGTTTTTT.

The J gene is TRBJ2-1, the V gene TRBV7-3; 8 bases align to TRBD1. The CDR3 contains 16 residues. After removal of 0 bases from V and 3 bases from J, the junction contained 4 bases not matched to a gene. Germline V lookup: CDR1 SGHTA, CDR2 FQGTGA. The CDR3 spells CASSLTRTGIYNEQFF. CDR3 DNA sequence: TGTGCCAGCAGCTTAACTAGGACAGGGATCTACAATGAGCAGTTCTTC.

The chain recombines TRBV19 with TRBJ2-3, with TRBD1 matching over 8 bases. The CDR3 is 15 residues long. J lost 1 base, V lost 7 bases, and 7 bases had no gene match. Germline CDR1 and CDR2: LNHDA and SQIVND (reference sequence). The CDR3: CASTSTGARTDTQYF. For the CDR3, the DNA is TGTGCCAGTACCTCGACAGGGGCTCGCACAGATACGCAGTATTTT.

The gene calls are TRBV6-6 and TRBJ2-2; D gene unclear. V was cut by 5 bases and J by 4 bases, with 8 bases left in between. This CDR3 contains 13 residues. Germline CDR1 reads MNHNY; CDR2 reads SVGAGI (reference sequence). CDR3 region: CASSSPGTGELFF. CDR3 DNA sequence: TGTGCCAGCAGTAGCCCTGGCACCGGGGAGCTGTTTTTT.

The rearrangement joins TRBV18 to TRBJ1-6, with D possibly TRBD1 on 5 matching bases. CDR1 and CDR2 (germline): KGHSH, LQKENI. The CDR3 loop spans 15 amino acids. V was trimmed by 6 bases and J by 5 bases, leaving 14 bases between them. The CDR3, as DNA: TGTGCCAGCTCTCCTCTAGACAGAGATAATTCACCCCTCCACTTT. Amino acid sequence: CASSPLDRDNSPLHF.

Here the CDR3 DNA reads TGCGCCAGCAGTATACTAGCGGGCCTCACAGATACGCAGTATTTT. Encoded protein: CASSILAGLTDTQYF. The chain combines TRBV10-1 with TRBJ2-3; 9 bases map to TRBD2. The CDR3 spans 15 residues. The trim removed 5 bases at V and 2 bases at J, leaving 5 bases unmatched. The germline V gene encodes CDR1 WNHNN and CDR2 SYGVQD (reference sequence).

The J gene is TRBJ1-5, the V gene TRBV30; 9 bases match TRBD1. Germline CDR1 is GTSNPN and CDR2 is SVGIG (reference sequence). V shed 2 bases, J shed 6 bases, and the junction held 8 bases outside the gene matches. The CDR3 covers 15 residues. The CDR3 region is CAWSSRDRDGQPQHF. CDR3 sequence (DNA): TGTGCCTGGAGTAGCCGGGACAGGGACGGTCAGCCCCAGCATTTT.